This T cell receptor (beta chain) was sequenced for a study of T cell responses to AZD1222 COVID-19 vaccine (dated by TCRdb to about 2021). Concerning the study at large: Because spike-specific TCR depth and breadth did not differ between the two schedules, AZD1222 recipients who got a second dose at roughly 4 weeks were pooled with those who got a second dose at roughly 12 weeks. A total of about 230 trial participants underwent TCR sequencing, of whom around 200 received two doses of AZD1222 and approximately 25 received two doses of the MenACWY control vaccine. Enrollment into the trials was organized by age into subgroups of 18-55, 56-69 and 70-plus years, and those subgroups contained approximately 160, 26 and 62 TCR-sequenced participants, respectively.

The paper's findings and limits, for the study overall: Only a handful of AZD1222 recipients were SARS-CoV-2 seropositive at baseline, limiting conclusions about previously exposed vaccinees. In the small 56-69-year group, the increase in depth fell short of significance, most likely because of low power. Most participants were white British and females outnumbered males, and the authors suggested that clonal diversity may have been underestimated. The whole spike protein was spanned by vaccine-associated CD4 TCRs, and dominant responses were seen in regions 160-218 and 743-854. After two AZD1222 doses, both the breadth and the depth of spike-specific TCRs were significantly higher than at day 0 and than in MenACWY recipients. Epitopes outside the regions mutated in the B.1.351 and B.1.1.7 variants were reportedly recognized by nearly half of the unique spike-specific TCRs. Because no samples from the day 14 peak response were available, repertoires could be characterized only after the peak T cell response.

The CDR3 regions of human TCRbeta chains were analyzed by immunosequencing. Per the authors' processing: Repertoire TCRs were checked for matches against a reference library of SARS-CoV-2-specific TCRs that had been generated using the MIRA antigen-specificity platform. Breadth was defined as the fraction of unique TCRs that were SARS-CoV-2-associated. Depth was defined as the fraction of total T cells that were SARS-CoV-2-associated. Using the MIRA data, every spike-specific TCR was mapped to the spike region that the TCR reacted to and assigned to either a CD4 or a CD8 class. Log10-transformed breadth and depth values were compared by one-way ANOVA with Sidak's multiple comparisons tests. TCRdb holds this immuneACCESS table with in-frame rearrangements only. Some clones are missing; in checked studies, unresolved V genes explain under half, and the rest has no known cause. That table furnishes V, J and clone size, whereas the DNA furnished D and trimming. The sample contains 110,000 to 150,000 clones, 75% to 90% of them found a single time. 4.7% of the sample is in the top ten clones.

As for this clone: No antigen is known for it. Per-base qualities were not stored, and no clone one base away is much larger.

In light of the paper, this sample's time point label describes: baseline before first vaccination. The vaccinee samples were drawn from two UK trials, COV001 and COV002, one of which was a single-blind randomized controlled phase 2/3 trial testing AZD1222 (ChAdOx1 nCoV-19) in healthy adults. Trial participant PBMC samples were collected at day 0 and day 28 after the second dose for TCRbeta chain sequencing. The germline V gene sets CDR1 to LGHNT and CDR2 to FRNRAP. Clipping removes 0 bases from V and 3 bases from J, with 17 as the unmatched junction base count. The CDR3, cysteine through phenylalanine, is 21 amino acids long. Solely the CDR3 DNA is kept, with 63 bases framed from the first base.

The source was peripheral blood, collected on day 0 of AZD1222 vaccination. This TCR came from an adult in good health. The V gene is TRBV12-5 and the J gene is TRBJ2-7, with TRBD2 matching 13 junction bases. The CDR3 region: CASGLVVLAGGPPHSDYEQYF. The bases read TGTGCTAGTGGTTTGGTCGTACTAGCGGGAGGGCCCCCTCATTCGGACTACGAGCAGTACTTC.